The 21 T cell receptor beta chains listed next were all sequenced from one sample in a study of Graves' ophthalmopathy and Graves' hyperthyroidism. Investigators amplified TCR beta CDR3 regions from RNA transcripts. An initial RT-PCR round employing HTBI primers preceded a second-round multiplex PCR. TCRdb re-derived calls from the multiplex PCR reads in MiXCR, one entry per CDR3 protein. The sample consists of 600,000 to 650,000 distinct CDR3 sequences, approximately 22% of them appearing once. Sample: peripheral blood. The receptors originated from a woman aged 18-29 years with stable Graves' hyperthyroidism. Some clones in this sample may be carry-over from other donors' samples.

This clonotype was seen more than once but under ten times. This chain uses TRBV4-1 with TRBJ2-7; D might be TRBD1 or TRBD2, each matching 6 bases. The V gene's germline CDR1 is MGHRA and CDR2 YSYEKL. CDR3 length: 15 amino acids. Trimming left V 2 bases short and J 6 bases short, with 17 bases between. The CDR3 DNA sequence: TGCGCCAGCAGCCAACCCTCCCTTGGGGGGCGCGAGCAGTACTTC. This sequence encodes CASSQPSLGGREQYF.

The rearrangement joins TRBV19 to TRBJ1-1; D remains ambiguous. Germline assignment: CDR1 LNHDA and CDR2 SQIVND (reference sequence). With 1 base removed from V and 4 bases from J, the gap between germline ends came to 7 bases. This CDR3 spans 13 amino acids. CDR3 amino acids: CASSIAVSTEAFF. The DNA of the CDR3 is TGTGCCAGTAGTATAGCTGTGAGCACTGAAGCTTTCTTT.

This clonotype has ten or more counts. As DNA, the CDR3 is TGCAGTGCCACGGTAGCGGGGGGGCTTGGTGAGACCCAGTACTTC. Protein: CSATVAGGLGETQYF. This chain connects TRBV20-1 to TRBJ2-5; TRBD2 matches at 11 bases. V dropped 6 bases and J dropped 5; count of bases not matched to a gene: 11. This CDR3 spans 15 amino acids. Germline CDR1 and CDR2: DFQATT and SNEGSKA (reference sequence).

The rearrangement uses TRBV14 and TRBJ2-5; D not resolved. Germline V gives CDR1 SGHDN, CDR2 FVKESK. Trimming cost V 0 bases and J 5 bases, with 13 bases left between them. CDR3 length: 15 amino acids. CDR3 region: CASSQDGSLGETQYF. DNA of the CDR3: TGTGCCAGCAGCCAAGATGGGTCGCTTGGGGAGACCCAGTACTTC.

This clonotype was recorded many times. The rearrangement links TRBV11-1 to TRBJ1-1; D is undetermined. The germline gives CDR1 SGHAT, CDR2 FQDESV (reference sequence). The CDR3 is 14 amino acids. Deletions cut 5 bases from V and 1 base from J, with 11 bases between. In DNA form, the CDR3 reads TGTGCCAGCAGCCTGCAGGAACAGAACACTGAAGCTTTCTTT. Its translation: CASSLQEQNTEAFF.

This clonotype came up many times. The chain combines TRBV28 with TRBJ2-7; no definite D call. Trimming shortened V by 7 bases and J by 0 bases, and 10 bases separated the two germline ends. Germline values: CDR1 MDHEN, CDR2 SYDVKM. The length of the CDR3 is 13 residues. The CDR3 protein is CASTLTDSYEQYF. CDR3 in DNA: TGTGCCAGCACCTTGACGGACTCCTACGAGCAGTACTTC.

Concerning this clonotype itself: This may arise from a read error, as a much more abundant clone is one base away. Without the conserved terminal phenylalanine or tryptophan, this CDR3 likely stems from a read error. This chain joins TRBV28 and TRBJ1-1; a weak D match, TRBD1 (5 bases). The CDR3 extends over 15 amino acids. Trimming cost V 5 bases and J 4 bases, with 17 bases left between them. CDR1 and CDR2 from the germline V gene are MDHEN and SYDVKM. CDR3 amino acids: CASSPQTERATEAFV. DNA of the CDR3: TGTGCCAGCAGTCCCCAGACAGAGCGGGCCACTGAAGCTTTCGTT.

This clonotype was counted ten times or more. The chain has TRBV6-1 and TRBJ1-2, with a tentative D call TRBD1 (5 bases). The CDR3 is 14 residues long. Germline V gene lookup returns CDR1 MNHNS and CDR2 SASEGT. V was shortened by 6 bases and J by 5 bases, with 16 bases between the two germline ends. This chain's CDR3 is CASSAEGRGYGYTF. As DNA, the CDR3 is TGTGCCAGCAGCGCCGAGGGGCGCGGGTATGGCTACACCTTC.

This clonotype was found a few times. CDR3 protein: CASSAVGTGGGSGNQPQHF. The CDR3 bases are TGTGCCAGCAGTGCCGTTGGGACAGGGGGGGGTAGCGGCAATCAGCCCCAGCATTTT. The chain couples TRBV27 to TRBJ1-5; 11 bases map to TRBD1. Germline lookup yields CDR1 MNHEY and CDR2 SMNVEV (reference sequence). The CDR3 loop spans 19 amino acids. V trimming: 5 bases; J trimming: 2 bases; junction bases outside the gene matches: 14.

This clonotype was recorded at least ten times. The chain joins TRBV7-9 to TRBJ2-4, with D hard to call. The CDR3 has 13 amino acids. The V gene's germline CDR1 is SEHNR and CDR2 FQNEAQ (reference sequence). V was shortened by 2 bases and J by 7 bases, with 9 bases between the two germline ends. DNA for the CDR3: TGTGCCAGCAGCTTATCGGTATTGAACATTCAGTACTTC. This encodes CASSLSVLNIQYF.

This clonotype was recorded a few times. The chain has TRBV12-3 or TRBV12-4 and TRBJ1-5; no reliable D call. The CDR3 totals 14 residues. Deletions cut 2 bases from V and 7 bases from J, with 12 bases between. Here the CDR3 reads CASSLHWEKQPQHF. CDR3 coding DNA: TGTGCCAGCAGTTTACATTGGGAGAAGCAGCCCCAGCATTTT.

This clonotype has at least ten counts. The V gene is TRBV10-3, the J gene TRBJ2-7; D remains unclear. The germline V and J ends were trimmed by 11 bases and 0 bases, with 11 bases remaining between them. This CDR3 has 12 residues. Germline V lookup: CDR1 ENHRY, CDR2 SYGVKD. CDR3 protein: CAAQASSYEQYF. The CDR3 DNA reads as TGTGCCGCTCAGGCTAGCTCCTACGAGCAGTACTTC.

About this clonotype itself: Just one base apart from a much larger clone, this may be a read error. No conserved phenylalanine or tryptophan is present at the end of the CDR3, so a read error is the likely explanation. The chain uses TRBV7-2 and TRBJ1-2; 9 bases are shared with TRBD1. Germline V CDR1 and CDR2: SGHTA, FQGNSA. CDR3 length: 15 amino acids. The junction had 5 bases not matched to a gene; V was cut back by 2 bases and J by 4 bases. The CDR3, as DNA: TGTGCCAGCAGCTTATCGGACAGGGGTCTCTATGGCTACACCTAC. Its protein is CASSLSDRGLYGYTY.

The J gene is TRBJ2-7, the V gene TRBV20-1, with TRBD1 as a possible D gene (5 bases). Between the trimmed V and J ends, which lost 1 base and 4 bases, there was a span of 17 bases. Germline CDR1 reads DFQATT; CDR2 reads SNEGSKA (reference sequence). The CDR3 consists of 15 residues. This CDR3 reads CSARALEGVVYEQYF. CDR3 DNA sequence: TGCAGTGCTAGAGCATTAGAAGGGGTGGTTTACGAGCAGTACTTC.

There are a few counts of this clonotype. The chain is built from TRBV20-1 and TRBJ2-5, with D perhaps matching TRBD1 (5 bases). The CDR3 runs to 15 residues. Germline CDR1 reads DFQATT; CDR2 reads SNEGSKA (reference sequence). V lost 0 bases, J lost 2 bases, and 13 bases lay in between. For the CDR3, the DNA is TGCAGTGCTAGAGATTGGGGCCTACCTCAAGAGACCCAGTACTTC. Its translation is CSARDWGLPQETQYF.

This clonotype showed up many times. The chain is built from TRBV2 and TRBJ2-7; D not resolved. Germline assignment: CDR1 SNHLY and CDR2 FYNNEI. V shed 7 bases and J shed 1 base, with 20 bases lying between them. The CDR3 totals 16 residues. This chain's CDR3 is CASKLFGLGVSYEQYF. DNA for the CDR3: TGTGCCAGCAAACTGTTTGGGCTAGGAGTATCCTACGAGCAGTACTTC.

This clonotype was seen at least ten times. CDR3 residues: CSARAEGSSAVVTQYF. The CDR3 coding sequence is TGCAGTGCTAGAGCGGAGGGTAGTAGCGCGGTCGTGACCCAGTACTTC. The V and J genes are TRBV20-1 and TRBJ2-5; D may be TRBD2 (6 bases). Germline CDR1 reads DFQATT; CDR2 reads SNEGSKA (reference sequence). CDR3 length: 16 amino acids. V shed 1 base and J shed 7 bases, with 22 bases lying between them.

This clonotype was seen at least ten times. V gene TRBV7-2 combines with J gene TRBJ2-5; TRBD2 matches at 13 bases. This CDR3 region has 16 residues. Germline V gives CDR1 SGHTA, CDR2 FQGNSA. V lost 1 base, J lost 3 bases, and 2 bases stayed unmatched. The CDR3 protein is CASSLGLAGGEETQYF. CDR3 coding DNA: TGTGCCAGCAGCTTAGGACTAGCGGGGGGTGAAGAGACCCAGTACTTC. Complete variable domain (other parts from reference TRBV7-2 and TRBJ2-5): GAGVSQSPSNKVTEKGKDVELRCDPISGHTALYWYRQSLGQGLEFLIYFQGNSAPDKSGLPSDRFSAERTGGSVSTLTIQRTQQEDSAVYLCASSLGLAGGEETQYFGPGTRLLVL.

Ten or more counts support this clonotype. V gene TRBV5-1 combines with J gene TRBJ2-7; the match to TRBD2 covers 8 bases. The CDR3 is made up of 14 amino acids. The V gene end was trimmed by 4 bases and the J gene end by 0 bases; junction bases not matched to a gene: 3. Germline values: CDR1 SGHRS, CDR2 YFSETQ. CDR3 nucleotide sequence: TGCGCCAGCAGCCTAGCGGGCTACTCCTACGAGCAGTACTTC. Its translation: CASSLAGYSYEQYF. Full variable domain (remainder filled in from reference TRBV5-1 and TRBJ2-7): KAGVTQTPRYLIKTRGQQVTLSCSPISGHRSVSWYQQTPGQGLQFLFEYFSETQRNKGNFPGRFSGRQFSNSRSEMNVSTLELGDSALYLCASSLAGYSYEQYFGPGTRLTVT.

At least ten counts were recorded for this clonotype. The genes are TRBV4-1 and TRBJ1-5; D perhaps matches TRBD1 (6 bases). The CDR3 loop spans 16 amino acids. With 3 bases removed from V and 1 base from J, the gap between germline ends came to 13 bases. The germline V gene has CDR1 MGHRA and CDR2 YSYEKL. The CDR3 DNA reads TGCGCCAGCAGCCAGCTACAAGGGGGGAGCAATCAGCCCCAGCATTTT. Translating it yields CASSQLQGGSNQPQHF.

This clonotype was observed at least ten times. The chain combines TRBV11-2 with TRBJ2-7; a weak D match, TRBD1 (6 bases). Germline V lookup: CDR1 SGHAT, CDR2 FQNNGV. CDR3 length equals 16 residues. Trimming shortened V by 5 bases and J by 0 bases, and 17 bases separated the two germline ends. The CDR3 DNA reads TGTGCCAGCAGCCCCGCCGCAGGGGACGCCTCCTACGAGCAGTACTTC. It encodes CASSPAAGDASYEQYF.